The 14 T cell receptor beta chains listed next were all sequenced from one sample in a study of OX40 agonist ivuxolimab in advanced cancers. This table comes from immunoSEQ multiplex PCR, and its TCRdb copy is limited to in-frame clones, with some not included. The sample carries fewer than 55,000 clones, more than 80% recorded once. Source: CD4+ or CD8+ T cells sorted from blood, taken in a trial of the OX40 agonist ivuxolimab. The receptors stem from an adult with an advanced solid tumor such as melanoma, head and neck, liver or kidney cancer.

The chain couples TRBV6-6 to TRBJ1-5; tentative D call: TRBD1 (5 bases). The ends were cut back, 5 bases at V and 2 bases at J, with 13 bases in the middle. CDR1 MNHNY and CDR2 SVGAGI come from the germline V gene (reference sequence). There are 15 residues in the CDR3. DNA of the CDR3: TGTGCCAGCAGTCCACTACAAGGGGGCAATCAGCCCCAGCATTTT. This sequence encodes CASSPLQGGNQPQHF.

The chain employs TRBV28 and TRBJ1-6; weak D call: TRBD1 (5 bases). V dropped 6 bases and J dropped 11 bases, with 23 bases sitting between them. The CDR3 loop spans 16 amino acids. Germline V lookup: CDR1 MDHEN, CDR2 SYDVKM. This CDR3 reads CASSPPVKGGHPPLHF. The CDR3, as DNA: TGTGCCAGCAGCCCACCCGTCAAGGGAGGACATCCACCCCTCCACTTT.

The chain recombines TRBV5-1 with TRBJ1-6, with D tentatively TRBD1 (5 bases). V lost 3 bases and J lost 7, with 14 bases in between. Germline CDR1 and CDR2: SGHRS and YFSETQ. This CDR3 contains 15 residues. CDR3 bases: TGCGCCAGCAGCTCGGGGACTGGGGCCAATTCACCCCTCCACTTT. Translated: CASSSGTGANSPLHF. Supplemented by reference TRBV5-1 and TRBJ1-6, the full variable domain reads KAGVTQTPRYLIKTRGQQVTLSCSPISGHRSVSWYQQTPGQGLQFLFEYFSETQRNKGNFPGRFSGRQFSNSRSEMNVSTLELGDSALYLCASSSGTGANSPLHFGNGTRLTVT.

The chain uses TRBV21-1 and TRBJ2-1; the listed D gene, TRBD2, was not tested against the DNA. TRBV21-1 is assigned pseudogene status. The CDR3 has 15 amino acids. The CDR3 here is CASSKFNYRGNEQFF. CDR3 sequence (DNA): TGTGCCAGCAGCAAGTTCAACTACCGGGGCAATGAGCAGTTCTTC.

The chain uses TRBV27 and TRBJ2-2, with no clear D. CDR3 length: 12 amino acids. CDR1 is MNHEY, CDR2 SMNVEV, per germline (reference sequence). Deletions cut 5 bases from V and 2 bases from J, with 3 bases between. This CDR3 reads CASSRNTGELFF. CDR3 DNA: TGTGCCAGCAGTCGTAACACCGGGGAGCTGTTTTTT.

The chain uses TRBV28 and TRBJ1-4; D is possibly TRBD1 (5 bases). Germline assignment: CDR1 MDHEN and CDR2 SYDVKM. Between the trimmed V and J ends, which lost 5 bases and 4 bases, there was a span of 11 bases. The CDR3 is made up of 14 amino acids. Written as DNA, the CDR3 is TGTGCCAGCAGTATAGGACAAGATAATGAAAAACTGTTTTTT. Residues: CASSIGQDNEKLFF.

The chain carries TRBV6-6 and TRBJ1-1, with D possibly TRBD1 on 6 matching bases. Trimming cost V 6 bases and J 3 bases, with 11 bases left between them. The CDR3 extends over 13 amino acids. The V gene's germline CDR1 is MNHNY and CDR2 SVGAGI (reference sequence). CDR3 residues: CASSLQGDTEAFF. The DNA for the CDR3 is TGTGCCAGCAGCCTACAGGGAGACACTGAAGCTTTCTTT.

This clone has a handful of counts. This rearrangement joins TRBV6-5 to TRBJ2-4, with D perhaps being TRBD1 or TRBD2 (5 bases each). The CDR3 runs 15 residues. Germline-derived CDR1 and CDR2 are MNHEY and SVGAGI. Trimming cost V 6 bases and J 8 bases, with 20 bases left between them. CDR3 bases: TGTGCCAGCAGCCGGGACCTTTGGGGTATGGACATTCAGTACTTC. As protein: CASSRDLWGMDIQYF.

This rearrangement joins TRBV14 to TRBJ2-7, with D uncertain. Germline assignment: CDR1 SGHDN and CDR2 FVKESK. Trimming stripped 2 bases from V and 2 bases from J, with 7 bases between. The CDR3 totals 13 residues. In DNA form, the CDR3 reads TGTGCCAGCAGCCAATTGCCAACCTACGAGCAGTACTTC. The encoded protein is CASSQLPTYEQYF.

The chain links TRBV2 to TRBJ1-1; no clear D. Germline V gives CDR1 SNHLY, CDR2 FYNNEI. The CDR3 has 17 residues. Trimming shortened V by 4 bases and J by 1 base, and 19 bases separated the two germline ends. In nucleotides, the CDR3 is TGTGCCAGCAGTGGGTCCCGGATCTTATCCGCGAACACTGAAGCTTTCTTT. This sequence encodes CASSGSRILSANTEAFF.

The rearrangement joins TRBV19 to TRBJ2-1; TRBD2 matches at 13 bases. Germline V lookup: CDR1 LNHDA, CDR2 SQIVND (reference sequence). V shed 3 bases and J 14 bases; nucleotides not matched to a gene: 4. The CDR3 runs to 13 residues. CDR3 in DNA: TGTGCCAGTAGTATGGTCGGACTAGCGGGGGAGTTCTTC. It translates to CASSMVGLAGEFF.

This clone was detected only once. The chain joins TRBV2 to TRBJ1-5; perhaps TRBD1 as D (5 bases). The V gene's germline CDR1 is SNHLY and CDR2 FYNNEI. Trimming cost V 8 bases and J 6 bases, with 17 bases left between them. This CDR3 comprises 14 residues. In DNA form, the CDR3 reads TGTGCCAGCCGGGGAATGGGGGTCGGTCAGCCCCAGCATTTT. It yields the protein CASRGMGVGQPQHF.

This clone was picked up many times. The chain joins TRBV5-1 to TRBJ2-1, with TRBD2 identical over 11 bases. With V trimmed by 4 bases and J by 9 bases, 6 bases remained unmatched. This CDR3 has 14 residues. Germline V lookup: CDR1 SGHRS, CDR2 YFSETQ. CDR3 sequence reads: CASSPTSGGVEQFF. The DNA of the CDR3 is TGCGCCAGCAGCCCTACTAGCGGGGGAGTTGAGCAGTTCTTC.

CDR3 nucleotides: TGTGCCAGCTCACCAACGGAGATCGGTGATCAGCCCCAGCATTTT. Its protein is CASSPTEIGDQPQHF. The genes are TRBV18 and TRBJ1-5; D uncertain. The V end was cut by 2 bases, the J end by 5 bases, with 13 bases between. This CDR3 has 15 residues. Looked up from germline, CDR1 is KGHSH and CDR2 is LQKENI.